The T cell receptor beta chain under discussion was sequenced for a study of a mutant IDH1 vaccine in newly diagnosed glioma. On the study more broadly: Vaccination began 4-6 weeks post radiotherapy alone, or with temozolomide cycles.

The CDR3 covers 15 residues. Germline CDR1 is SEHNR and CDR2 is FQNEAQ (reference sequence). V was pared by 4 bases and J by 4 bases, with 17 bases between. Stated time point: week 11, during vaccination. With topical imiquimod, each dose of the vaccine consisted of 300 ug of mutant IDH1 20-mer peptide. Donors harbored newly found WHO grade 3 or 4 IDH1-mutant, ATRX-lost astrocytomas. Generated by immunoSEQ multiplex PCR, the TCRdb table keeps only in-frame clones and is missing some. The sample includes tens of thousands of clones, around 73% of them seen just once. Study outcomes and limitations: Changes in top peripheral clonotypes did not appear linked to pseudoprogression. Vaccine-induced responses were seen in about 95% of patients, spanning several MHC alleles.

Of note for this clone: The antigen is not known.

Here the sequenced sample was PBMCs, taken from a glioma patient whose treatment included an IDH1 peptide vaccine. The gene calls are TRBV7-9 and TRBJ2-7, with D possibly being TRBD2 (5 bases). The clonotype was recovered from a woman between 18 and 30 years old with glioma. CDR3 in amino acids: CASSSGLASRYEQYF. The CDR3 nucleotides read TGTGCCAGCAGCTCCGGACTTGCTTCGAGGTACGAGCAGTACTTC.